Below, one T cell receptor beta chain is given with its context. Its antigen remains unknown. CDR3 length: 17 residues. Germline V gene sequence: CDR1 LNHDA, CDR2 SQIVND (reference sequence). Each TRB cDNA library was prepared by 5' RACE (with UMI labels). TCRdb re-called the 5' RACE reads, yielding one record per CDR3 amino acid sequence without DNA. The repertoire table contains roughly 140,000 distinct CDR3 sequences. Naive CD8+ T lymphocytes were specified as CD45RO-CCR7+CD27+CD95-. The data are from a study of CXCR3-negative and CXCR3-positive naive CD8 T cells. Overall study findings and caveats: Surface CD5 was comparable between naive subsets; TCR strength was inferred from TRB CDR3 properties. With respect to TRBV-TRBJ usage, naive CXCR3-negative and CXCR3-positive cells were similar; memory differed. CXCR3-expressing naive cells carried TRB CDR3s more hydrophobic than those of CXCR3-negative naive cells. Naive subsets were similarly diverse, while memory CD8+ repertoires were much less diverse.

This sequence was found in a human donor in good health. Some clones in this sample may be carry-over from other donors' samples. Specimen: naive CXCR3+ CD8+ T cells from blood. Subset here: CD45RO-CCR7+CD27+CD95- naive CD8+ T cells expressing CXCR3 (TNR3+). This chain links TRBV19 with TRBJ2-1; TCRdb indicates TRBD1, and absent DNA this call remains unverified. The CDR3: CARARHGSPVRYNEQFF.